A single sample is the source of the 12 T cell receptor beta chains below, sequenced in a study of T cell changes during pregnancy in multiple sclerosis. The protocol was immunoSEQ multiplex PCR, while the TCRdb copy is restricted to in-frame clones and leaves out a portion. Of about 70,000 clones listed, approximately 91% are singletons. Sample: peripheral blood, taken in the first trimester of pregnancy. These receptors were taken from a female donor with multiple sclerosis, enrolled in a pregnancy study.

The table lists this clone with a count of one. The rearrangement joins TRBV2 to TRBJ2-5; 8 positions agree with TRBD1. The CDR3 covers 15 residues. Looked up from germline, CDR1 is SNHLY and CDR2 is FYNNEI. Trimming cost V 4 bases and J 5 bases; bases outside gene matches: 9. CDR3 region: CASSAETGEVETQYF. The CDR3 nucleotides are TGTGCCAGCAGTGCTGAGACAGGGGAGGTGGAGACCCAGTACTTC.

The chain has TRBV30 and TRBJ2-3; D is perhaps TRBD2 (5 bases). The length of the CDR3 is 14 residues. CDR1 GTSNPN and CDR2 SVGIG come from the germline V gene (reference sequence). CDR3 nucleotide sequence: TGTGCTCGGAGGTCCGGGATGGGTACAGATACGCAGTATTTT. It translates to CARRSGMGTDTQYF.

The chain links TRBV27 to TRBJ2-5; 8 bases are shared with TRBD1. The DNA end lines up better with TRBJ2-7; the J call may be wrong. CDR3 length: 15 amino acids. In germline, CDR1 is MNHEY, CDR2 SMNVEV (reference sequence). The CDR3 DNA sequence: TGTGCCAGCAGTTTATCTTGGACAGGGTCCTACGAGCAGTACTTC. This codes for CASSLSWTGSYEQYF.

The V and J genes are TRBV7-9 and TRBJ2-7; D perhaps matches TRBD1 (6 bases). CDR3 length: 12 amino acids. From germline, CDR1 is SEHNR and CDR2 FQNEAQ (reference sequence). V lost 2 bases, J lost 8 bases, and 10 bases lay in between. CDR3 amino acids: CASSLLGDKQYF. CDR3 nucleotide sequence: TGTGCCAGCAGCTTACTAGGGGACAAGCAGTACTTC.

The rearrangement joins TRBV28 to TRBJ1-1; D gene ambiguous. Germline loops: CDR1 MDHEN, CDR2 SYDVKM. This CDR3 spans 15 amino acids. Between the trimmed V and J ends, which lost 2 bases and 0 bases, there was a span of 10 bases. The CDR3 region is CASSLNAGMNTEAFF. The CDR3 bases are TGTGCCAGCAGTTTAAATGCAGGAATGAACACTGAAGCTTTCTTT.

The chain uses TRBV30 and TRBJ2-2, with D maybe TRBD1 (6 bases). Trimming stripped 4 bases from V and 7 bases from J, with 16 bases between. This CDR3 is 14 amino acids long. Per germline, CDR1 GTSNPN and CDR2 SVGIG (reference sequence). In DNA, the CDR3 is TGTGCCTGGAACCCCTGGGGGCAGGACGGGGAGCTGTTTTTT. Protein product: CAWNPWGQDGELFF.

CDR3 in amino acids: CASSFWASGTGGDEQFF. CDR3 coding DNA: TGCGCCAGCAGCTTCTGGGCTAGCGGCACGGGGGGGGATGAGCAGTTCTTC. The chain uses TRBV5-1 and TRBJ2-1, with 8 nucleotides matching TRBD2. V shed 2 bases, J shed 8 bases, and the junction held 15 bases outside the gene matches. Germline V gene sequence: CDR1 SGHRS, CDR2 YFSETQ. This CDR3 has 17 residues.

This chain joins TRBV10-3 and TRBJ1-5; 7 positions agree with TRBD1. Germline CDR1 and CDR2: ENHRY and SYGVKD. J lost 0 bases, V lost 11 bases, and 13 bases had no gene match. This CDR3 has 16 amino acids. CDR3 nucleotides: TGTGCCTCCAACCCGGGGACAGTATATAGCAATCAGCCCCAGCATTTT. This encodes CASNPGTVYSNQPQHF.

The genes are TRBV5-1 and TRBJ1-2; D gene uncertain. With 5 bases removed from V and 2 bases from J, the gap between germline ends came to 16 bases. The CDR3 consists of 15 residues. Germline V gene sequence: CDR1 SGHRS, CDR2 YFSETQ. The CDR3 DNA reads as TGCGCCAGCAGAGAGGGAGTTTCGCGCAACTATGGCTACACCTTC. This translates into CASREGVSRNYGYTF.

CDR3 loop: CASSHSLGGNQPQHF. The CDR3 DNA is TGCGCCAGCAGCCATTCCCTGGGGGGGAATCAGCCCCAGCATTTT. The chain recombines TRBV4-1 with TRBJ1-5; TRBD1 might be the D (5 bases). V dropped 3 bases and J dropped 4 bases, with 13 bases sitting between them. Germline assignment: CDR1 MGHRA and CDR2 YSYEKL. The CDR3 is 15 residues long.

CDR3 loop: CASSLALTGANTEAFF. The DNA of the CDR3 is TGTGCCAGCAGCTTAGCCCTGACAGGGGCGAACACTGAAGCTTTCTTT. This chain joins TRBV7-9 and TRBJ1-1; 8 nucleotides agree with TRBD1. This CDR3 is built from 16 residues. CDR1 is SEHNR, CDR2 FQNEAQ, per germline (reference sequence). J lost 1 base, V lost 0 bases, and 4 bases had no gene match.

The J gene is TRBJ1-1, the V gene TRBV30; D is undetermined. Germline V gene sequence: CDR1 GTSNPN, CDR2 SVGIG (reference sequence). The ends were cut back, 7 bases at V and 4 bases at J, with 16 bases in the middle. The CDR3 has 13 residues. The CDR3 bases are TGTGCCTCGACCCTAGCGAGGGCCACTGAAGCTTTCTTT. Its translation is CASTLARATEAFF.